Many counts were recorded for the clone carrying this TCR beta chain. What it recognizes is unknown. A 5'RACE template-switching step, the method used to make TCR cDNA, added a universal primer site and UMIs. TCRdb re-called the 5' RACE reads through MiXCR, storing one row per CDR3 protein. The sample shows hundreds of thousands of distinct CDR3 sequences, roughly 4% of them seen only once. This specimen comes from a study of T cells after yellow fever vaccination. Study as a whole: SMART-Seq v4 Ultra Low Input prepared libraries from low-cell fractions. Overall study results and limits: Only a minor proportion of clonotypes was detected across both CD4 and CD8 compartments.

The CDR3 runs 14 residues. V gave up 0 bases and J gave up 8 bases; unmatched junction bases: 6. Germline V lookup: CDR1 SGHRS, CDR2 YFSETQ. Source: PBMCs, taken 5 days after the yellow fever booster vaccination. The clonotype originates from a man in his late teens or twenties who received the YFV17D yellow fever vaccine. This chain joins TRBV5-1 and TRBJ1-2; 8 nucleotides match TRBD1. This CDR3 is CASSLDGQGNGYTF. The CDR3 bases are TGCGCCAGCAGCTTGGACGGACAGGGTAACGGCTACACCTTC.